Included here is one TCR beta chain sequence, with context. Its antigen has not been determined. One base away there is no much larger clone; base qualities are not given. ICON enrollment began in the first half of 2016, and the last patient was enrolled in 2018. A subcohort of some 76 patients provided fresh tumor and matched uninvolved tissue for in-depth immune analyses, with TCR sequencing among those analyses. TCR sequencing was performed on DNA isolated from bulk tissue, without cell sorting. This sample was taken from a study of tumor-infiltrating lymphocytes in localized non-small cell lung cancer (dated by TCRdb to the early 2020s). Turning to the overall study: Several histologies were represented in the cohort, which also included both smokers and never-smokers as well as patients whose samples were collected after neoadjuvant chemotherapy. Resected tumor tissue and uninvolved lung tissue described as non-adjacent to the tumor were contributed by each patient, with both tissues obtained from the same patient. In total, the ICON cohort was made up of under 180 surgical patients who had localized non-small cell lung cancer and whose tumors were resected. A total of approximately 56 patients were included in the paired tumor versus uninvolved lung comparison of immunoSEQ T-cell fraction. Flow cytometry, multiplex immunofluorescence, RNA-seq, exome sequencing and proteomics were applied to the same patients as TCR sequencing, which was one of several integrated assays. Overall results and qualifications from the work: TCR-derived T-cell fraction did not differ between the flow cytometry-defined immunotypes IM1 (good prognosis) and IM2 (poor prognosis). Assay coverage differed among patients according to how much tissue was available, so only a subset of the cohort had TCR sequencing. Because different pieces of the same tissue were used for different assays, technical variation could not be separated from intratumor heterogeneity. Higher T cell infiltration in tumors than in uninvolved lung tissue was supported by TCRbeta sequencing, consistent with immunofluorescence CD3 counts.

The immunoSEQ assay used for TCR sequencing gave the T-cell fraction in both tumor and uninvolved lung tissue. The study's own analysis went as follows. To analyze survival, patients were divided into a high T-cell fraction group (upper tertile) and a low T-cell fraction group (lower two tertiles), and the two groups were compared using a log-rank test. Paired tumor versus uninvolved lung differences in T-cell fraction were tested with a signed-rank test. Here the immuneACCESS table is served through TCRdb, limited to in-frame sequences with V and J called. Missing clones are a known gap in these copies; in checked studies unresolved V genes cover under half, and the rest lacks a known reason. The D gene and trimming were derived from the DNA, and the V and J assignments and clone size from that table. The sample contains some 9,300 clones, around 77% of them found a single time. About a sixth of the sample comes from the top ten.

A distance of 19 bases separates the germline ends of V and J, which lose 3 bases and 4 bases respectively. The CDR3 measures 16 amino acids from cysteine to phenylalanine. The entry retains the CDR3 DNA only, 48 bases that are in frame from base 1. Via the germline V gene, CDR1 is SGHTA and CDR2 FQGNSA. Specimen: uninvolved lung tissue not adjacent to the tumor. The receptor was isolated from a human donor with non-small cell lung cancer. The chain is assembled from TRBV7-2 and TRBJ2-7; the D gene cannot be resolved reliably. The CDR3 protein: CASSFRGDRPGYEQYF. The DNA reads TGTGCCAGCAGCTTCCGAGGAGATCGCCCGGGTTACGAGCAGTACTTC.